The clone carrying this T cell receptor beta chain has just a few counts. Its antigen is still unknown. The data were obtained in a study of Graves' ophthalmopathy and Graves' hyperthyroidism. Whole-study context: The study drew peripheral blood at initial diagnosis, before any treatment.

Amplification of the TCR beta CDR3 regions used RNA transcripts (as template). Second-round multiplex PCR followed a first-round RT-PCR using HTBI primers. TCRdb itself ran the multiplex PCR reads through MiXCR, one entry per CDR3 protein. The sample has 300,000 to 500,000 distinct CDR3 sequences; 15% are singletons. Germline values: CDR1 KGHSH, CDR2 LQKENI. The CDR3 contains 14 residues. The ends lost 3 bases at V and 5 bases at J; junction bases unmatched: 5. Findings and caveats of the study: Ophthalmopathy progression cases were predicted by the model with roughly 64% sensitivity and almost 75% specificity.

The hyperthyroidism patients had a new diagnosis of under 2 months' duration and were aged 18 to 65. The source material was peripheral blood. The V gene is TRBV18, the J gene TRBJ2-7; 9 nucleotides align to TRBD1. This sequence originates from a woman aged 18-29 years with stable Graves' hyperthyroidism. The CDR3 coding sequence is TGTGCCAGCTCACCCCGGACAGGGGTTAACGAGCAGTACTTC. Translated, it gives CASSPRTGVNEQYF.